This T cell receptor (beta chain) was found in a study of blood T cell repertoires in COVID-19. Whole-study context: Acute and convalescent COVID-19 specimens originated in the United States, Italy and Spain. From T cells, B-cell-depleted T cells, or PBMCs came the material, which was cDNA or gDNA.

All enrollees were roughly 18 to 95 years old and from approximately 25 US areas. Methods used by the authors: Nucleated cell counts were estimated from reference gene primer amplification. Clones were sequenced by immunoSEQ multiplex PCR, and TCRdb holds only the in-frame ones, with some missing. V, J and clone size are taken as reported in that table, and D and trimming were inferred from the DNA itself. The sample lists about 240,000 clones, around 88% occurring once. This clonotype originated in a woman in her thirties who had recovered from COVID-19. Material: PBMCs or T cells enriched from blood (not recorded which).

Here the CDR3 reads CASSVGIGGSPGEQYF. CDR3 nucleotide sequence: TGTGCCAGCAGCGTGGGGATCGGGGGTTCTCCTGGCGAGCAGTACTTC. The chain combines TRBV9 with TRBJ2-7; tentatively, D is TRBD2 (6 bases). Germline lookup yields CDR1 SGDLS and CDR2 YYNGEE. The V and J ends lost 2 bases and 6 bases respectively, with 21 bases between them. This CDR3 is 16 amino acids long. Supplemented by reference TRBV9 and TRBJ2-7, the full variable domain reads DSGVTQTPKHLITATGQRVTLRCSPRSGDLSVYWYQQSLDQGLQFLIQYYNGEERAKGNILERFSAQQFPDLHSELNLSSLELGDSALYFCASSVGIGGSPGEQYFGPGTRLTVT.